This entry features one TCR beta chain sequence. Antigen specificity is unknown. The source of the sample is a study of T cells in localized non-small cell lung cancer. Germline V CDR1 and CDR2: SGHVS, FNYEAQ. V lost 1 base, J lost 8 bases, and 12 bases lay in between. This CDR3 is built from 14 residues. Using immunoSEQ multiplex PCR, the repertoire was profiled, and TCRdb retains in-frame clones only, with some absent. The sample has roughly 30,000 clones, approximately 90% seen once. The study's findings and limits: In uninvolved adjacent lung, T cell clonality reached its highest value, exceeding tumor. Owing to sequencing of a solitary tumor region, heterogeneity cannot be discounted. A raised T cell density in blood coincided with lengthier overall survival.

The TCR was taken from a female donor over 55 with stage III squamous cell lung carcinoma. This chain connects TRBV7-6 to TRBJ2-1; D possibly corresponds to TRBD2 (5 bases). Source: peripheral blood, taken before any cancer treatment. The CDR3, as DNA: TGTGCCAGCAGCTTAGGGGCGACGGGATATGAGCAGTTCTTC. Protein: CASSLGATGYEQFF.